This T cell receptor (beta chain) derives from a study of T cell responses to AZD1222 COVID-19 vaccine. Study-wide findings and caveats: CD4 TCRs associated with vaccination spanned spike, dominating at 160-218 and 743-854. AZD1222 recipients seropositive at baseline numbered only 5 to 7.

The CDR3 has 14 residues. The V end was cut by 8 bases, the J end by 1 base, with 12 bases between. The V gene's germline CDR1 is MNHEY and CDR2 SVGAGI. Method: immunoSEQ multiplex PCR; TCRdb's copy keeps in-frame clones and lacks some. The profile shows some 160,000 clones, just over 90% of them singletons. Details on this clone: As yet, its antigen is unknown.

This material consisted of peripheral blood, taken 28 days after the second AZD1222 dose. The receptor was isolated from an adult who received the AZD1222 COVID-19 vaccine. The chain employs TRBV6-5 and TRBJ1-3; D is unresolved. The CDR3 region is CASAFSGSGNTIYF. In nucleotides, the CDR3 is TGTGCCAGCGCCTTTTCTGGGTCTGGAAACACCATATATTTT.